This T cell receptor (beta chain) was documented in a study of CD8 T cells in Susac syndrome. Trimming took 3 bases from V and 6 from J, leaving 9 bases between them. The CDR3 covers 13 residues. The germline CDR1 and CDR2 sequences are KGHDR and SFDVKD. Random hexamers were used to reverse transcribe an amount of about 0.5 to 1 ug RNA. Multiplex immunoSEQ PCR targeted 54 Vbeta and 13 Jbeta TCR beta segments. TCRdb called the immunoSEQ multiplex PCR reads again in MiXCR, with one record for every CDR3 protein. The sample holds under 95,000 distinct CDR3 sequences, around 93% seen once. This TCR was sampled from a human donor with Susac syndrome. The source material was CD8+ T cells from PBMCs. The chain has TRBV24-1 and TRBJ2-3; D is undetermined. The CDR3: CATSDPMLDTQYF. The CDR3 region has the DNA TGTGCCACCAGTGATCCGATGCTCGATACGCAGTATTTT.